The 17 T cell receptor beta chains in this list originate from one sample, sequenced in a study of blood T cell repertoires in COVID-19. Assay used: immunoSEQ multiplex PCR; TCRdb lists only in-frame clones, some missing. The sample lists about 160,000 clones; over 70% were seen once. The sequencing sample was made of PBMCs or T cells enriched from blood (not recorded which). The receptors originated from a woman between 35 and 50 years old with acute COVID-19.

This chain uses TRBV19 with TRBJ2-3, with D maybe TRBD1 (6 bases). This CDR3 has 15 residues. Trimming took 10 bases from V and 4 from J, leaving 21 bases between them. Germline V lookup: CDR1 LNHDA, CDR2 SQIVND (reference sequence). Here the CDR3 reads CATQSRGLSADTQYF. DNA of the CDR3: TGTGCCACCCAGAGCAGGGGCTTATCTGCAGATACGCAGTATTTT.

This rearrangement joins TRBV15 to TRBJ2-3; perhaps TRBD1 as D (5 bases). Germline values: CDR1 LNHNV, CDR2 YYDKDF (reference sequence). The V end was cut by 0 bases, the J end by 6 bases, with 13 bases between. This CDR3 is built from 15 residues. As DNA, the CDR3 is TGTGCCACCAGCAGAGAAGACAGCTCTTGGGATACGCAGTATTTT. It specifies CATSREDSSWDTQYF. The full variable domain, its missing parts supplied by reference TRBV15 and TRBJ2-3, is DAMVIQNPRYQVTQFGKPVTLSCSQTLNHNVMYWYQQKSSQAPKLLFHYYDKDFNNEADTPDNFQSRRPNTSFCFLDIRSPGLGDTAMYLCATSREDSSWDTQYFGPGTRLTVL.

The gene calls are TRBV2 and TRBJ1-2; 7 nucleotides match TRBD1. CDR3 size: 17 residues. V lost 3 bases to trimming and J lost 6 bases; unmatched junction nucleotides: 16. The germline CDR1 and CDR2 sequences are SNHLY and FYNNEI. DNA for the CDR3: TGTGCCAGCAGTGATTCCTTACTCCAGGGGGGCTCGGATGGCTACACCTTC. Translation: CASSDSLLQGGSDGYTF. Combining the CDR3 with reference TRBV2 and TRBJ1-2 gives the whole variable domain EPEVTQTPSHQVTQMGQEVILRCVPISNHLYFYWYRQILGQKVEFLVSFYNNEISEKSEIFDDQFSVERPDGSNFTLKIRSTKLEDSAMYFCASSDSLLQGGSDGYTFGSGTRLTVV.

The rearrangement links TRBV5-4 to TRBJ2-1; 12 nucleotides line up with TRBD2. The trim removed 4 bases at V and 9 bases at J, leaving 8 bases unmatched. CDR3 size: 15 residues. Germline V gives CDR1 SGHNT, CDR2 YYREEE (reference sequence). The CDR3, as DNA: TGTGCCAGCAGCCTAAAGACTAGCGGGAGTGTTGAGCAGTTCTTC. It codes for CASSLKTSGSVEQFF.

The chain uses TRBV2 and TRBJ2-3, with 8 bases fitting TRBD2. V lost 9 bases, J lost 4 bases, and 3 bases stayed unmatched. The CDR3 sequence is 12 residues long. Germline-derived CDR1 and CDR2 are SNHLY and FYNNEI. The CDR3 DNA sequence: TGTGCCAGTAGCGGGATATCAGATACGCAGTATTTT. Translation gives CASSGISDTQYF.

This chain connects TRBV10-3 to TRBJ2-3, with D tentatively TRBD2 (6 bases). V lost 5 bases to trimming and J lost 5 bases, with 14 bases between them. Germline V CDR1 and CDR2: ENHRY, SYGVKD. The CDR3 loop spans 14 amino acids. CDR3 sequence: CAISPGLDRDTQYF. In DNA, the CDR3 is TGTGCCATCAGTCCGGGACTTGACCGAGATACGCAGTATTTT.

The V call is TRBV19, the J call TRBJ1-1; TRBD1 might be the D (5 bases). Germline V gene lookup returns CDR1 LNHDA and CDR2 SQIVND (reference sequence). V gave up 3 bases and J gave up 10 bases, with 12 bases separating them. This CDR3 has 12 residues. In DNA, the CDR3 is TGTGCCAGTAGTATGGGGCCTGCGCCAGCTTTCTTT. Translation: CASSMGPAPAFF.

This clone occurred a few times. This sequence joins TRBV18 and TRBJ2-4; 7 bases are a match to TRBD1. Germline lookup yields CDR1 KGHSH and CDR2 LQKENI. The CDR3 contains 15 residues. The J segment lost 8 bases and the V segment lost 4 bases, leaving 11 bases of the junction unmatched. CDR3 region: CASSQMRQGGDIQYF. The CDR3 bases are TGTGCCAGCTCACAAATGCGACAGGGTGGGGACATTCAGTACTTC.

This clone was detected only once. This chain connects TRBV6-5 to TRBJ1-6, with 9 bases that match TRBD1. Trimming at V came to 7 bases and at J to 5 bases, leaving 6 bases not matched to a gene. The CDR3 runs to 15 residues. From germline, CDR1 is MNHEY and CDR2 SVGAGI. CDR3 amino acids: CASTAGTGNNSPLHF. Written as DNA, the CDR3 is TGTGCCAGCACGGCCGGGACAGGGAATAATTCACCCCTCCACTTT.

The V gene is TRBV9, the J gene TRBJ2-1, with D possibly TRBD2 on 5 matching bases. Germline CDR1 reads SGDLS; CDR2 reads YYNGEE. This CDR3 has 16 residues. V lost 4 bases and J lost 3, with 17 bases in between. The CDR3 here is CASSPHRGRDYNEQFF. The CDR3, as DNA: TGTGCCAGCAGCCCCCACCGGGGAAGGGACTACAATGAGCAGTTCTTC.

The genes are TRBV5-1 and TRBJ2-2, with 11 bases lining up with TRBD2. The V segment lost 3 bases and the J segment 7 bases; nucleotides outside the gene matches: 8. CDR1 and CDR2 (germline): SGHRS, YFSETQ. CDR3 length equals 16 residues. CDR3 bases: TGCGCCAGCAGCTCGCGACTAGCGGGATCTGTCGGGGAGCTGTTTTTT. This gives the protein CASSSRLAGSVGELFF.

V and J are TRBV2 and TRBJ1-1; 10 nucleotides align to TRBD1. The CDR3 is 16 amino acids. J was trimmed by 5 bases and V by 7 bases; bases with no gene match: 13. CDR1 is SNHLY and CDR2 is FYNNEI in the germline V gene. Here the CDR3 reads CASTQSLTGGGTEAFF. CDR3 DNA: TGTGCCAGCACCCAATCTTTGACAGGGGGCGGAACTGAAGCTTTCTTT.

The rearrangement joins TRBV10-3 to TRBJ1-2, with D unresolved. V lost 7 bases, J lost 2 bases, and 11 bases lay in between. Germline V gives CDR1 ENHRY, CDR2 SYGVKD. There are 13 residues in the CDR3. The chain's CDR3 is CAITRRSNYGYTF. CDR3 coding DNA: TGTGCCATCACCCGGAGGAGCAACTATGGCTACACCTTC.

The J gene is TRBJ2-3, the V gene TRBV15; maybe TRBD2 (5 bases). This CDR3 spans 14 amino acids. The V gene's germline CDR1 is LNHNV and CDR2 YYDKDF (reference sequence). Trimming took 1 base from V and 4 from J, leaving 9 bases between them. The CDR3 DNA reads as TGTGCCACCAGCAGAGGAGGGCCCCCAGATACGCAGTATTTT. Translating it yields CATSRGGPPDTQYF.

The CDR3 loop reads CAISERLGSSGNTIYF. Here the CDR3 DNA reads TGTGCCATCAGTGAGCGCTTAGGGAGCTCTGGAAACACCATATATTTT. V is TRBV10-3 and J is TRBJ1-3, with D uncertain. Trimming removed 2 bases at V and 0 bases at J, with 11 bases between. The V gene's germline CDR1 is ENHRY and CDR2 SYGVKD. CDR3 length: 16 amino acids.

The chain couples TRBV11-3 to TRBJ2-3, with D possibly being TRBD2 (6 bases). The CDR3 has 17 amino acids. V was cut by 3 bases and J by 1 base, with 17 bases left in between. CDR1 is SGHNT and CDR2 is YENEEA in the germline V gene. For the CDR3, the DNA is TGTGCCAGCAGCTTTCCCTATTCTAGCGACCGCACAGATACGCAGTATTTT. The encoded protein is CASSFPYSSDRTDTQYF.

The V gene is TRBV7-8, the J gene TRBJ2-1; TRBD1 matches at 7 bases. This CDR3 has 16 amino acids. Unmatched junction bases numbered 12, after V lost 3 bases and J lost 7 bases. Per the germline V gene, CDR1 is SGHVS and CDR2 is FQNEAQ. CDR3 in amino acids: CASSFTYDRVKNEQFF. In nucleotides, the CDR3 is TGTGCCAGCAGCTTCACCTACGACAGGGTAAAAAATGAGCAGTTCTTC.